This T cell receptor (beta chain) was obtained from a study of blood T cell repertoires in COVID-19. As for the study in general: There were acute and convalescent COVID-19 samples, and they came from the United States, Italy and Spain. PBMCs, B-cell-depleted T cells, or T cells were the source of the cDNA or gDNA that made up the material.

The CDR3 runs to 16 residues. V lost 4 bases to trimming and J lost 6 bases; unmatched junction nucleotides: 9. Germline lookup yields CDR1 KGHDR and CDR2 SFDVKD. As originally analysed: Amplifying reference gene primers gave estimates of nucleated cell counts. The repertoire was sequenced with immunoSEQ multiplex PCR; TCRdb's copy has only in-frame clones and lacks some. That table is the source of V, J and clone size, and D and trimming were worked out from the DNA. The profile shows some 42,000 clones, 88% of them singletons. The rearrangement links TRBV24-1 to TRBJ1-1; 11 bases line up with TRBD1. Sample: peripheral blood. The source of this sequence is a human donor in a cohort sampled during active COVID-19. This chain's CDR3 is CATSEGDRGDSPEAFF. The CDR3 bases are TGTGCCACCAGTGAGGGGGACAGGGGGGATTCCCCTGAAGCTTTCTTT.